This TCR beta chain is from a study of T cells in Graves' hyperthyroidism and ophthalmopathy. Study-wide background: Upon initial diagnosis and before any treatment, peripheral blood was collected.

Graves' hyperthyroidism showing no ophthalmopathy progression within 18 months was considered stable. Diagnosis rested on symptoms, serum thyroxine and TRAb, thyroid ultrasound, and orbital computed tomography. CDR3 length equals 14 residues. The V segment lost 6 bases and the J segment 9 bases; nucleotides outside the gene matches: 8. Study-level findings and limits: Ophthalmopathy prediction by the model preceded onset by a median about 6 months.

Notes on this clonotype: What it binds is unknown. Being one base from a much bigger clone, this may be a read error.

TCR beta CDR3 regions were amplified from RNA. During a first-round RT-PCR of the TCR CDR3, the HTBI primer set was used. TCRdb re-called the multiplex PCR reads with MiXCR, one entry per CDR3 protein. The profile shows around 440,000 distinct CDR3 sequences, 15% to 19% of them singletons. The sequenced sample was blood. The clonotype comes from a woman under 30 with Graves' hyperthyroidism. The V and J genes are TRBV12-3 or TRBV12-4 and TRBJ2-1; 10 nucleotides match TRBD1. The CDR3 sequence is CASRNRDRGPEQFF. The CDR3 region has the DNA TGTGCCAGCAGAAACCGGGACAGGGGTCCTGAGCAGTTCTTC.